This T cell receptor (beta chain) was captured by sequencing in a study of blood T cell repertoires in COVID-19. Study information: The cDNA or gDNA used as material had been derived from T cells, B-cell-depleted T cells, or PBMCs.

Repertoires were generated with immunoSEQ multiplex PCR, while TCRdb's copy carries only in-frame clones and drops some. Among tens of thousands of clones listed, roughly 78% were seen once. V trimming: 4 bases; J trimming: 6 bases; junction bases outside the gene matches: 7. Germline-derived CDR1 and CDR2 are LNHDA and SQIVND (reference sequence). The CDR3 is made up of 15 amino acids. The chain uses TRBV19 and TRBJ1-5; 9 nucleotides align to TRBD1. The clonotype was recovered from a human donor in a cohort sampled during active COVID-19. The sample was peripheral blood. The CDR3, as DNA: TGTGCCAGTAGTACCCCGGGACAGGGAACTCAGCCCCAGCATTTT. Its protein product is CASSTPGQGTQPQHF.